A single T cell receptor (beta chain) is shown here with its context. Its specificity is not known. The junction does not match germline at one end; this may be a read error. A constant-region primer primed TCR beta cDNA synthesis from about 0.55 ug of total RNA. Libraries of TCR beta came from three nested multiplex PCR rounds with slightly modified ARM-PCR. Running around 9 cycles apiece, the first two PCR rounds relied on TRBV1-TRBV30 forward primers together with a C-beta reverse primer. TCRdb itself ran the multiplex PCR reads through MiXCR, one entry per CDR3 protein. The sample consists of tens of thousands of distinct CDR3 sequences, over 65% of them appearing once. This sample is part of a study of tumor-infiltrating lymphocytes in primary liver carcinoma. General study results and limits: Appearing in all five tumor regions was true of only about 7.5-25% of top clones.

Germline V gene lookup returns CDR1 MNHNS and CDR2 SASEGT. The CDR3 loop spans 16 amino acids. Scientists recovered RNA and DNA together from roughly 21-30 mg of unsorted bulk tissue. All tumor specimens exceeded 80% viable tumor cells. The sample was liver tumor tissue from sampling region 5. As for subset: tumor region T5, tumor centre. The chain combines TRBV6-1 with TRBJ2-7, with TRBD2 identical over 7 bases. This clonotype was sampled from a man aged 40-55 years with primary liver carcinoma and hepatitis B virus infection. Here the CDR3 DNA reads TGTGCCAGCACTGAAGCCCAGACTGGGAGGGAGTACGAGCAGTACTTC. Encoded protein: CASTEAQTGREYEQYF.